This TCR beta chain is from a study of blood T cell repertoires in COVID-19. TCRdb's table, derived via immunoSEQ multiplex PCR, lists solely in-frame clones and lacks some. The sample lists some 200,000 clones; 70% to 90% were seen once. Only a few counts were recorded for this clone. J was trimmed by 4 bases and V by 1 base; bases with no gene match: 7. This CDR3 region has 15 residues. The germline V gene has CDR1 SGHRS and CDR2 YFSETQ. This sequence originates from a man in his forties or fifties with acute or convalescent COVID-19. The sequencing sample was made of peripheral blood. This chain uses TRBV5-1 with TRBJ1-1; 7 bases are a match to TRBD1. The CDR3 spells CASSLQGRGSTEAFF. CDR3 sequence (DNA): TGCGCCAGCAGCTTGCAGGGCAGGGGGTCCACTGAAGCTTTCTTT.